The 29 T cell receptor beta chains below all came from one sample that was sequenced in a study of blood T cell repertoires in COVID-19. Repertoires were generated with immunoSEQ multiplex PCR, while TCRdb's copy carries only in-frame clones and drops some. The data show 400,000 to 450,000 clones, 90% seen once. Sequencing was done on a sample of PBMCs or T cells enriched from blood (not recorded which). These receptors all stem from a man aged 18 to 29 who had recovered from COVID-19.

The sample holds a few counts of this clone. The V call is TRBV19, the J call TRBJ2-2; tentative D call: TRBD1 (5 bases). This CDR3 contains 16 residues. V dropped 4 bases and J dropped 0 bases, with 12 bases sitting between them. In germline, CDR1 is LNHDA, CDR2 SQIVND (reference sequence). The CDR3 sequence is CASSTWTYTNTGELFF. Written as DNA, the CDR3 is TGTGCCAGTAGTACTTGGACATATACGAACACCGGGGAGCTGTTTTTT.

The J gene is TRBJ2-5, the V gene TRBV7-9; 7 nucleotides agree with TRBD2. CDR3 length: 15 amino acids. Looked up from germline, CDR1 is SEHNR and CDR2 is FQNEAQ (reference sequence). V was clipped by 8 bases and J by 1 base; unmatched bases: 10. The CDR3 bases are TGTGCCAGCGAATCTGAGGCGGGGGTCCAAGAGACCCAGTACTTC. Amino acid sequence: CASESEAGVQETQYF.

The sample holds one count of this clone. The chain employs TRBV19 and TRBJ1-1; possibly TRBD1 for D (6 bases). The CDR3 has 14 amino acids. Per germline, CDR1 LNHDA and CDR2 SQIVND (reference sequence). V lost 0 bases and J 7 bases, leaving 12 bases between the germline ends. The CDR3 bases are TGTGCCAGTAGTATAGAAGGGGGGAGGGATGAAGCTTTCTTT. Translated, it gives CASSIEGGRDEAFF. Based on the CDR3 plus reference TRBV19 and TRBJ1-1, the full variable domain is DGGITQSPKYLFRKEGQNVTLSCEQNLNHDAMYWYRQDPGQGLRLIYYSQIVNDFQKGDIAEGYSVSREKKESFPLTVTSAQKNPTAFYLCASSIEGGRDEAFFGQGTRLTVV.

CDR3 protein: CASSLNRGYSPLHF. In DNA, the CDR3 is TGTGCCAGCAGTTTAAACAGGGGTTATTCACCCCTCCACTTT. The rearrangement joins TRBV28 to TRBJ1-6, with 7 bases aligning to TRBD1. This CDR3 has 14 residues. Trimming took 2 bases from V and 8 from J; bases not matched to a gene: 3. Germline V lookup: CDR1 MDHEN, CDR2 SYDVKM. Complete variable domain (other parts from reference TRBV28 and TRBJ1-6): DVKVTQSSRYLVKRTGEKVFLECVQDMDHENMFWYRQDPGLGLRLIYFSYDVKMKEKGDIPEGYSVSREKKERFSLILESASTNQTSMYLCASSLNRGYSPLHFGNGTRLTVT.

The chain has TRBV2 and TRBJ2-7; no reliable D call. Trimming left V 9 bases short and J 6 bases short, with 15 bases between. The CDR3 is made up of 12 amino acids. Germline values: CDR1 SNHLY, CDR2 FYNNEI. The CDR3 sequence is CARLERYLEQYF. CDR3 nucleotide sequence: TGTGCCAGATTAGAGCGTTACCTCGAGCAGTACTTC.

The CDR3 protein is CATSDPRDRGQETQYF. The DNA of the CDR3 is TGTGCCACCAGTGACCCTCGGGACAGGGGCCAAGAGACCCAGTACTTC. This rearrangement joins TRBV24-1 to TRBJ2-5, with 10 bases that match TRBD1. The CDR3 runs 16 residues. CDR1 and CDR2 (germline): KGHDR, SFDVKD. J was trimmed by 1 base and V by 4 bases; bases with no gene match: 5.

The rearrangement uses TRBV27 and TRBJ1-6; D uncertain. The germline V gene encodes CDR1 MNHEY and CDR2 SMNVEV (reference sequence). The CDR3 is made up of 15 amino acids. Trimming removed 6 bases from V and 0 bases from J, with 9 bases in between. The CDR3, as DNA: TGTGCCAGCAGCACGCTTAGCTCCTATAATTCACCCCTCCACTTT. This encodes CASSTLSSYNSPLHF.

The chain is built from TRBV27 and TRBJ1-2; D is perhaps TRBD1 (5 bases). Per germline, CDR1 MNHEY and CDR2 SMNVEV (reference sequence). V was pared by 5 bases and J by 0 bases, with 7 bases between. CDR3 length: 13 residues. CDR3 protein: CASSLTANYGYTF. DNA of the CDR3: TGTGCCAGCAGTCTGACAGCTAACTATGGCTACACCTTC.

V is TRBV19 and J is TRBJ2-7, with TRBD2 identical over 7 bases. Germline loops: CDR1 LNHDA, CDR2 SQIVND (reference sequence). V gave up 0 bases and J gave up 1 base; unmatched junction bases: 6. The CDR3 runs 16 residues. The DNA of the CDR3 is TGTGCCAGTAGTATAGAAAGCCCGGGAGGATCCTACGAGCAGTACTTC. Its protein product is CASSIESPGGSYEQYF.

V and J are TRBV28 and TRBJ1-1; no firm D call. Germline V CDR1 and CDR2: MDHEN, SYDVKM. V lost 7 bases, J lost 4 bases, and 16 bases lay in between. CDR3 size: 14 residues. DNA for the CDR3: TGTGCCAGCACTGGCCCCCGAGGGTCCACTGAAGCTTTCTTT. This encodes CASTGPRGSTEAFF.

This clone came up once. This chain joins TRBV5-8 and TRBJ1-1; D perhaps matches TRBD1 (6 bases). V lost 5 bases and J 4 bases, leaving 18 bases between the germline ends. CDR3 length equals 15 residues. Per the germline V gene, CDR1 is SGHTS and CDR2 is YDEGEE. In nucleotides, the CDR3 is TGTGCCAGCAGGACGGAAAGGGGGGGGGTCACTGAAGCTTTCTTT. Its protein product is CASRTERGGVTEAFF.

This clone has just one count. The chain is built from TRBV27 and TRBJ1-6; weak D call: TRBD1 (6 bases). CDR1 is MNHEY and CDR2 is SMNVEV in the germline V gene (reference sequence). The CDR3 is made up of 17 amino acids. Trimming removed 7 bases at V and 1 base at J, with 17 bases between. The CDR3 loop reads CASTSSAGVSYNSPLHF. DNA of the CDR3: TGTGCCAGCACCTCCTCGGCAGGGGTGTCCTATAATTCACCCCTCCACTTT.

This clone occurred a few times. The rearrangement links TRBV5-5 to TRBJ1-6, with D unclear. The V and J ends lost 2 bases and 8 bases respectively, with 11 bases between them. The germline gives CDR1 SGHKS, CDR2 YYEKEE (reference sequence). CDR3 length: 14 residues. The CDR3 DNA follows: TGTGCCAGCAGCTTAGAAAGCCTTTATTCACCCCTCCACTTT. It yields the protein CASSLESLYSPLHF.

The chain is built from TRBV7-9 and TRBJ2-2; 8 bases align to TRBD1. The CDR3 contains 16 residues. Germline CDR1 reads SEHNR; CDR2 reads FQNEAQ (reference sequence). J gave up 2 bases and V 5 bases, and 7 bases lay outside the gene matches. Here the CDR3 DNA reads TGTGCCAGCAGCGAATGGACAGGGAAAAACACCGGGGAGCTGTTTTTT. This gives the protein CASSEWTGKNTGELFF. Together with reference TRBV7-9 and TRBJ2-2, the CDR3 gives the full variable domain: DTGVSQNPRHKITKRGQNVTFRCDPISEHNRLYWYRQTLGQGPEFLTYFQNEAQLEKSRLLSDRFSAERPKGSFSTLEIQRTEQGDSAMYLCASSEWTGKNTGELFFGEGSRLTVL.

This clone turned up a few times. This chain joins TRBV2 and TRBJ2-1; 7 bases agree with TRBD1. The length of the CDR3 is 13 residues. From germline, CDR1 is SNHLY and CDR2 FYNNEI. V shed 8 bases and J 9 bases; nucleotides not matched to a gene: 10. CDR3 sequence: CASVLQGESEQFF. In nucleotides, the CDR3 is TGTGCCAGCGTGCTCCAGGGGGAGAGTGAGCAGTTCTTC.

Comment on this clone: Other DNA sequences in the sample encode the same CDR3. The chain recombines TRBV18 with TRBJ2-7; D might be TRBD1 (5 bases). V was clipped by 2 bases and J by 3 bases, with 8 bases between them. This CDR3 has 13 amino acids. From germline, CDR1 is KGHSH and CDR2 LQKENI. The CDR3 loop is CASSPRDSYEQYF. The CDR3 bases are TGTGCCAGCTCACCAAGAGACAGCTACGAGCAGTACTTC.

The V call is TRBV19, the J call TRBJ2-1, with 7 bases aligning to TRBD2. Germline V gene lookup returns CDR1 LNHDA and CDR2 SQIVND (reference sequence). V lost 6 bases to trimming and J lost 0 bases; unmatched junction nucleotides: 5. There are 15 residues in the CDR3. The CDR3 protein is CASRSGVLSYNEQFF. The CDR3 nucleotides read TGTGCCAGTAGGAGCGGGGTTCTCTCCTACAATGAGCAGTTCTTC.

CDR3 protein: CASSNPPTGNYGYTF. The CDR3 nucleotides are TGTGCCAGCAGTAACCCTCCGACAGGGAACTATGGCTACACCTTC. The rearrangement joins TRBV27 to TRBJ1-2, with 7 bases that match TRBD1. The CDR3 has 15 amino acids. J gave up 2 bases and V 5 bases, and 8 bases lay outside the gene matches. Germline CDR1 and CDR2: MNHEY and SMNVEV (reference sequence).

The chain uses TRBV6-2 or TRBV6-3 and TRBJ2-7; TRBD2 matches 8 bases. This CDR3 spans 15 amino acids. Germline CDR1 is MNHEY and CDR2 is SVGEGT. V lost 2 bases to trimming and J lost 1 base; unmatched junction nucleotides: 4. CDR3 sequence (DNA): TGTGCCAGCAGTTACGAGCGGGGGTCGTCCTACGAGCAGTACTTC. This translates into CASSYERGSSYEQYF.

There are a few counts of this clone. The chain couples TRBV4-1 to TRBJ2-3; 8 positions match TRBD2. V gave up 3 bases and J gave up 6 bases; unmatched junction bases: 17. The germline gives CDR1 MGHRA, CDR2 YSYEKL. The CDR3 spans 18 residues. CDR3 in DNA: TGCGCCAGCAGCCACCCCCGAACCGGGAGGGCCTTAAGGGATACGCAGTATTTT. Protein: CASSHPRTGRALRDTQYF.

This rearrangement joins TRBV2 to TRBJ1-1; 9 positions match TRBD1. The CDR3 loop spans 12 amino acids. CDR1 and CDR2 from the germline V gene are SNHLY and FYNNEI. Unmatched junction bases numbered 6, after V lost 6 bases and J lost 10 bases. CDR3 residues: CASRRDRASAFF. As DNA, the CDR3 is TGTGCCAGCAGGAGGGACAGGGCCTCAGCTTTCTTT. Full variable domain (rest looked up from reference TRBV2 and TRBJ1-1): EPEVTQTPSHQVTQMGQEVILRCVPISNHLYFYWYRQILGQKVEFLVSFYNNEISEKSEIFDDQFSVERPDGSNFTLKIRSTKLEDSAMYFCASRRDRASAFFGQGTRLTVV.

The gene calls are TRBV3-1 (or the pseudogene TRBV3-2) and TRBJ2-3; TRBD1 aligns across 7 bases. The CDR3 is 14 amino acids. Trimming took 1 base from V and 7 from J; bases not matched to a gene: 5. Germline V lookup: CDR1 LGHDT, CDR2 YNNKEL (reference sequence). The CDR3 here is CASSQVTGIHTQYF. The CDR3 region has the DNA TGTGCCAGCAGCCAAGTGACAGGGATCCATACGCAGTATTTT.

The gene calls are TRBV9 and TRBJ1-2; no clear D gene. The CDR3 spans 12 residues. Trimming took 2 bases from V and 4 from J, leaving 6 bases between them. CDR1 and CDR2 from the germline V gene are SGDLS and YYNGEE. CDR3 coding DNA: TGTGCCAGCAGCGTTGACTTCTATGGCTACACCTTC. This encodes CASSVDFYGYTF.

This sequence joins TRBV7-9 and TRBJ2-1; 9 nucleotides line up with TRBD2. CDR1 and CDR2 from the germline V gene are SEHNR and FQNEAQ (reference sequence). V trimming: 2 bases; J trimming: 7 bases; junction bases outside the gene matches: 15. The CDR3 spans 18 residues. The CDR3 loop is CASSLRGAASGIYNEQFF. CDR3 coding DNA: TGTGCCAGCAGCTTAAGGGGGGCGGCTAGCGGGATTTATAATGAGCAGTTCTTC.

The table lists this clone with a count of one. The V call is TRBV15, the J call TRBJ1-6; perhaps TRBD1 as D (5 bases). V lost 0 bases and J lost 9, with 12 bases in between. This CDR3 has 15 amino acids. Germline CDR1 and CDR2: LNHNV and YYDKDF (reference sequence). The DNA of the CDR3 is TGTGCCACCAGCAGAGAACAGACAGCTACTTCACCCCTCCACTTT. As protein: CATSREQTATSPLHF.

This clone was seen a single time. The chain has TRBV21-1 and TRBJ1-3; the table's D call, TRBD1, was not checked against the DNA. TRBV21-1 has pseudogene status. The CDR3 spans 16 residues. The CDR3 loop reads CASSKWWTGKGDTIYF. DNA of the CDR3: TGTGCCAGCAGCAAATGGTGGACAGGCAAGGGGGACACCATATATTTT.

The chain employs TRBV6-5 and TRBJ2-1, with TRBD1 identical over 7 bases. With 6 bases clipped from V and 4 bases from J, the junction kept 9 bases outside the gene matches. CDR3 length equals 15 residues. Germline V lookup: CDR1 MNHEY, CDR2 SVGAGI. The CDR3 is CASRAGTENYNEQFF. The CDR3 nucleotides are TGTGCCAGCAGGGCCGGGACAGAAAATTACAATGAGCAGTTCTTC.

The chain carries TRBV5-1 and TRBJ2-7; possible D gene TRBD1, 6 bases. CDR3 length: 15 residues. Germline V gene lookup returns CDR1 SGHRS and CDR2 YFSETQ. V was cut by 2 bases and J by 6 bases, with 18 bases left in between. CDR3 DNA: TGCGCCAGCAGCTTAGGGGCCGGACAGTCCGGCGAGCAGTACTTC. It codes for CASSLGAGQSGEQYF.

The chain combines TRBV7-2 with TRBJ2-1; 10 bases align to TRBD2. CDR3 length equals 17 residues. Per germline, CDR1 SGHTA and CDR2 FQGNSA. V lost 2 bases, J lost 0 bases, and 4 bases stayed unmatched. This CDR3 reads CASSLSAGGYSYNEQFF. The DNA for the CDR3 is TGTGCCAGCAGCTTATCAGCGGGGGGGTACTCCTACAATGAGCAGTTCTTC.